This T cell receptor beta chain was identified in a study of T cells in Graves' hyperthyroidism and ophthalmopathy. Overall study context: Peripheral blood was acquired at first diagnosis, ahead of any therapy whatsoever. General study findings and limits: Progression to ophthalmopathy was predicted a median of approximately seven months early.

Any patient presenting with uncontrolled infection, other autoimmune disease, pregnancy or lactation was left out. Researchers took RNA transcripts and amplified the TCR beta CDR3 regions from them. Initially, a first-round RT-PCR of the TCR CDR3 employed the HTBI primer set. TCRdb analysed the multiplex PCR reads with MiXCR anew, one entry per CDR3 protein. The table lists about 380,000 distinct CDR3 sequences, about 15% of them singletons. The table lists this clonotype with many counts. The antigen is undetermined. The receptor's source is a woman aged 60-75 years with Graves' hyperthyroidism. Sequenced input: blood.

Here the CDR3 DNA reads TGTGCCTGGAGTGTAGAGGGGCCGAAGCAAGCTTTCTTT. As protein: CAWSVEGPKQAFF. This rearrangement joins TRBV30 to TRBJ1-1; maybe TRBD1 (5 bases). This CDR3 is built from 13 residues. V dropped 0 bases and J dropped 9 bases, with 14 bases sitting between them. Germline CDR1 is GTSNPN and CDR2 is SVGIG (reference sequence).